The sequence of this T cell receptor (beta chain) was determined in a study of Ad26.COV2.S vaccination and SARS-CoV-2 variants. On the study more broadly: Within the COV1001 Ad26.COV2.S trial arm, the donor was enrolled. The study gave Ad26.COV2.S intramuscularly, once or twice 56 days apart. Study outcomes and limitations: Vaccinees reportedly had broad spike-specific CD8+ and CD4+ T cell responses.

Assay used: immunoSEQ multiplex PCR; TCRdb lists only in-frame clones, some missing. The repertoire holds approximately 420,000 clones, 88% seen once, with 3.6% in the top ten. Treatment in this sample: roughly 18 received Ad26.COV2.S at low or high dose, single or two shots; a few received placebo; per-sample allocation not given. The samples date from day 63 after the first vaccine or placebo injection. It was an adult aged 18-55 years in Boston who was the donor. A remark on this clone: Its antigen is not known.

This receptor was taken from a person aged 18 to 65 who received the Ad26.COV2.S COVID-19 vaccine or a placebo. Specimen: peripheral blood, collected in a trial of Ad26.COV2.S vaccine versus placebo.

The CDR3: CATSDPKSGAGLGYTF. The CDR3 coding sequence is TGTGCCACCAGTGATCCTAAGTCGGGGGCAGGGCTTGGCTACACCTTC. This rearrangement joins TRBV24-1 to TRBJ1-2; D possibly corresponds to TRBD1 (6 bases). This CDR3 region has 16 residues. Between the trimmed V and J ends, which lost 3 bases and 7 bases, there was a span of 20 bases. Looked up from germline, CDR1 is KGHDR and CDR2 is SFDVKD.